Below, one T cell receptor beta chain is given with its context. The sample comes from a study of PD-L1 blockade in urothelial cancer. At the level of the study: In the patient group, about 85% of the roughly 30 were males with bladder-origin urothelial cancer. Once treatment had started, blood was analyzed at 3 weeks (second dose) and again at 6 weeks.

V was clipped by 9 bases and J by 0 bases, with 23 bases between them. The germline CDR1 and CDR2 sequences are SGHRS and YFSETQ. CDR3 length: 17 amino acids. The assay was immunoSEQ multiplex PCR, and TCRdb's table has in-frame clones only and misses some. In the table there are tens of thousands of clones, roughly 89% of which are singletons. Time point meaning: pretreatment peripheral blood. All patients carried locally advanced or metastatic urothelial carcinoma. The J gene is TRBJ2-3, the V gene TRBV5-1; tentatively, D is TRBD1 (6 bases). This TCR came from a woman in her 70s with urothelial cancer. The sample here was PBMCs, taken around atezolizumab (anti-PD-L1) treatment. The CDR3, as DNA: TGCGCCACCAAAACATTGCCCGGGACATTAAGCACAGATACGCAGTATTTT. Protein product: CATKTLPGTLSTDTQYF. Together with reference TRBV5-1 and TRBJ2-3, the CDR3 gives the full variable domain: KAGVTQTPRYLIKTRGQQVTLSCSPISGHRSVSWYQQTPGQGLQFLFEYFSETQRNKGNFPGRFSGRQFSNSRSEMNVSTLELGDSALYLCATKTLPGTLSTDTQYFGPGTRLTVL.